Each of the 4 T cell receptor beta chains below was sequenced from the same sample in a study of vaccination and CD4 T cells after COVID-19 (dated by TCRdb to the early 2020s). Their antigen targets remain unknown. Receptor libraries were prepared by PCR. Sequencing used an Illumina iSeq 100. DNA from cultured CD4+ T cells was subjected to TCR sequencing with the Oncomine TCR Beta short-read assay at the Johns Hopkins FTIC core. TCRdb reworked the public reads: Q25 trimming with fastp, MiXCR clone assembly, productive beta chains retained. Entries that share a CDR3 protein sequence are merged under the most common genes and DNA. The sample table holds fewer than 20,000 distinct CDR3 sequences, of which around three quarters were seen once. Of the sample, approximately 15% is held by the ten largest clones. The treatment or condition label, read with the paper, signifies: roughly 11-day PBMC culture with coronavirus spike peptide pools or control peptides (ViraFEST assay).

Specimen: CD4+ T cells from blood, cultured in vitro. The origin of the receptors is a human donor who had recovered from COVID-19.

This clonotype was picked up a small number of times. The J gene is TRBJ2-1, the V gene TRBV5-1, with 9 bases that match TRBD2. Germline V gene data show CDR1 as SGHRS and CDR2 as YFSETQ. This CDR3 region has 16 residues. Trimming removed 1 base from V and 7 bases from J; junction bases left unmatched: 9. The CDR3 spells CASSLRVTSGTNEQFF. The CDR3 DNA reads TGCGCCAGCAGCTTGAGGGTGACTAGCGGCACTAATGAGCAGTTCTTC.

This clonotype was seen just once. The genes are TRBV6-2 or TRBV6-3 and TRBJ1-5, with D possibly TRBD1 on 6 matching bases. The CDR3 extends over 19 amino acids. Germline CDR1 reads MNHEY; CDR2 reads SVGEGT. The V gene lost 2 bases and the J gene lost 0 bases, with 20 bases spanning the gap. CDR3 bases: TGTGCCAGCAGTTACCGTGGGGGCACAGGACTCTATAGCAATCAGCCCCAGCATTTT. This gives the protein CASSYRGGTGLYSNQPQHF.

The genes are TRBV2 and TRBJ1-3, with D possibly being TRBD1 (6 bases). CDR1 is SNHLY and CDR2 is FYNNEI in the germline V gene. Deletions cut 3 bases from V and 0 bases from J, with 9 bases between. The CDR3 has 15 amino acids. Here the CDR3 reads CASSEQGISGNTIYF. For the CDR3, the DNA is TGTGCCAGCAGTGAGCAGGGGATCTCTGGAAACACCATATATTTT.

This sequence joins TRBV6-1 and TRBJ2-6; the match to TRBD1 covers 9 bases. Looked up from germline, CDR1 is MNHNS and CDR2 is SASEGT. This CDR3 comprises 16 residues. After removal of 7 bases from V and 0 bases from J, the junction contained 4 bases not matched to a gene. In DNA, the CDR3 is TGTGCCAGCAACAGGGGGCCCAGCTCTGGGGCCAACGTCCTGACTTTC. The encoded protein is CASNRGPSSGANVLTF.